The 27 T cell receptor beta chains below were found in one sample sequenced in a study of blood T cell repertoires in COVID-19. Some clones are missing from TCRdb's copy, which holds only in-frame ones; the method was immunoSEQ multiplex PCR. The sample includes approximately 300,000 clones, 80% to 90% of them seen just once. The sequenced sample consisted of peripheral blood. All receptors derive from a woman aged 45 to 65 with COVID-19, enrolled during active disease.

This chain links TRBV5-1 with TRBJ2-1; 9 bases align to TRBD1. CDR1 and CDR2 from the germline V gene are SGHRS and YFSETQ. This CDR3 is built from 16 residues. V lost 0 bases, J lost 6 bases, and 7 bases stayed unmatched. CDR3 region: CASSLVPQGAINEQFF. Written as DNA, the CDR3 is TGCGCCAGCAGCTTGGTTCCACAGGGGGCAATCAATGAGCAGTTCTTC.

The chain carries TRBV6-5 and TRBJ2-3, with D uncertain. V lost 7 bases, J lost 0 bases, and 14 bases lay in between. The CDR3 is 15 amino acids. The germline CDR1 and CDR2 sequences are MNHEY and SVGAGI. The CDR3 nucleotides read TGTGCCAGCATACCCACCGCGGCAAGCACAGATACGCAGTATTTT. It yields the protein CASIPTAASTDTQYF.

The CDR3 bases are TGTGCCTGGAGAAGCCGGGACAGGGTAGGAGATACGCAGTATTTT. Its protein is CAWRSRDRVGDTQYF. The gene calls are TRBV30 and TRBJ2-3, with 9 bases lining up with TRBD1. Per the germline V gene, CDR1 is GTSNPN and CDR2 is SVGIG (reference sequence). With 3 bases clipped from V and 5 bases from J, the junction kept 9 bases outside the gene matches. The CDR3 is made up of 15 amino acids.

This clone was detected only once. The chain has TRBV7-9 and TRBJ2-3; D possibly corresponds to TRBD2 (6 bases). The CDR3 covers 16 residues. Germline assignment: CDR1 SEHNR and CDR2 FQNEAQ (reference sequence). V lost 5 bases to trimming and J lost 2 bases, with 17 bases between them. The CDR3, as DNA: TGTGCCAGCAGCCACACGAGACTAGACCTCACAGATACGCAGTATTTT. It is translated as CASSHTRLDLTDTQYF.

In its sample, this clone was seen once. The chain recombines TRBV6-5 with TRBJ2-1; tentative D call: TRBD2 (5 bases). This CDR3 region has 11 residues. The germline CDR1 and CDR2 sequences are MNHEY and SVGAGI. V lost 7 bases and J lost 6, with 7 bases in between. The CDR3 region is CASTEGNEQFF. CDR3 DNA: TGTGCCAGCACCGAGGGCAATGAGCAGTTCTTC.

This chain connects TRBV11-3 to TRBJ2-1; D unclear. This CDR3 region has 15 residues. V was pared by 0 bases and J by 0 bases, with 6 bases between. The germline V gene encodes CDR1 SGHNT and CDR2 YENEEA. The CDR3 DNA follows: TGTGCCAGCAGCTTAGACAGTGGCTCCTACAATGAGCAGTTCTTC. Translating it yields CASSLDSGSYNEQFF.

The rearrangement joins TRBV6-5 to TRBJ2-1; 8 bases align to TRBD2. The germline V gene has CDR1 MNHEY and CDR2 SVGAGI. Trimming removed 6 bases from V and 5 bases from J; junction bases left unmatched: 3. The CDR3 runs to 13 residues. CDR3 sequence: CASSRTSNNEQFF. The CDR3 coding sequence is TGTGCCAGCAGCCGGACTAGCAACAATGAGCAGTTCTTC.

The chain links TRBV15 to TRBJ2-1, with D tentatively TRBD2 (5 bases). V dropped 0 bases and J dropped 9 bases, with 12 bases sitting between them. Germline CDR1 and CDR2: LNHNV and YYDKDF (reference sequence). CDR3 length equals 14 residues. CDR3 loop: CATSRDLGDSEQFF. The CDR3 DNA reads TGTGCCACCAGCAGAGATCTCGGGGATAGTGAGCAGTTCTTC.

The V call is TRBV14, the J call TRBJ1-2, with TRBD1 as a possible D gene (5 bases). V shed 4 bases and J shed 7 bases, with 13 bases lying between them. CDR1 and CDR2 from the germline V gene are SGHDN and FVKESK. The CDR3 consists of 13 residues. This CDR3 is CASSLLGLAGYTF. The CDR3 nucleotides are TGTGCCAGCAGCCTGCTGGGGCTGGCTGGCTACACCTTC.

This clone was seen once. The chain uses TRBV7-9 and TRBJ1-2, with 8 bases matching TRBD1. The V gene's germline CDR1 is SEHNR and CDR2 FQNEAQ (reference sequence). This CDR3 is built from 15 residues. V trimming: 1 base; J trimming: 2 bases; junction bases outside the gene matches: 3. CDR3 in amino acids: CASSLGQGLNYGYTF. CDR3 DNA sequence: TGTGCCAGCAGCTTAGGACAGGGGCTAAACTATGGCTACACCTTC. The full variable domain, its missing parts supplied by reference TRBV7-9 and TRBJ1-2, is DTGVSQNPRHKITKRGQNVTFRCDPISEHNRLYWYRQTLGQGPEFLTYFQNEAQLEKSRLLSDRFSAERPKGSFSTLEIQRTEQGDSAMYLCASSLGQGLNYGYTFGSGTRLTVV.

The chain's CDR3 is CASSSVRTGRNEQFF. The DNA of the CDR3 is TGTGCCAGCAGCTCGGTCCGGACAGGGCGGAATGAGCAGTTCTTC. The chain couples TRBV11-3 to TRBJ2-1, with 8 bases fitting TRBD1. Germline V lookup: CDR1 SGHNT, CDR2 YENEEA. V gave up 4 bases and J gave up 7 bases; unmatched junction bases: 9. The CDR3 has 15 amino acids.

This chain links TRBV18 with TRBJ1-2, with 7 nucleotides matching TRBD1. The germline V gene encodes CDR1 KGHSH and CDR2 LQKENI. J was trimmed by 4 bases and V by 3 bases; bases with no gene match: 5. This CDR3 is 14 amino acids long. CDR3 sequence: CASSPGQSLYGYTF. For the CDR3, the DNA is TGTGCCAGCTCACCGGGACAGAGCCTCTATGGCTACACCTTC.

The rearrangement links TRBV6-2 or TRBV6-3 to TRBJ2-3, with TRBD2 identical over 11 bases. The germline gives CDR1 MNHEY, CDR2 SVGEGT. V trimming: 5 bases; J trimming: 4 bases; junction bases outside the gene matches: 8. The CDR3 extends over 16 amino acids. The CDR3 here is CASSLTSGSWADTQYF. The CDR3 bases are TGTGCCAGCAGTCTCACTAGCGGGAGTTGGGCAGATACGCAGTATTTT.

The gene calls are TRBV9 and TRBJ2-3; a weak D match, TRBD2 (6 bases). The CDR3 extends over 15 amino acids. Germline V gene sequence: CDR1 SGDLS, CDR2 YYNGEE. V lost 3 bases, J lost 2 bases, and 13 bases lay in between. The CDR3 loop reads CASSGRDWLTDTQYF. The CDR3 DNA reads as TGTGCCAGCAGCGGTCGGGACTGGCTCACAGATACGCAGTATTTT.

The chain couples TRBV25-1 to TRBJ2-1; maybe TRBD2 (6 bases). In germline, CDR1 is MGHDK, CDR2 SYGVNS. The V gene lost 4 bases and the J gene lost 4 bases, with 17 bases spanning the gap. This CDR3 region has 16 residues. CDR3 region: CASSARVGLAYNEQFF. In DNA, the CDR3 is TGTGCCAGCAGTGCACGCGTGGGACTTGCATACAATGAGCAGTTCTTC.

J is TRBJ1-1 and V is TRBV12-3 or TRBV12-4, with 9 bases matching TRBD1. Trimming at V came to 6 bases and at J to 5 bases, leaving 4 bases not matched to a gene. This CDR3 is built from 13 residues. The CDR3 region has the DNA TGTGCCAGCAGGAGACAGGGGGTTACTGAAGCTTTCTTT. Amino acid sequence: CASRRQGVTEAFF.

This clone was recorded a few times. CDR3: CAWRLPGTDTQYF. DNA of the CDR3: TGTGCCTGGAGACTCCCGGGAACAGATACGCAGTATTTT. The genes are TRBV30 and TRBJ2-3, with a tentative D call TRBD2 (5 bases). This CDR3 is built from 13 residues. V shed 3 bases and J shed 3 bases, with 10 bases lying between them. CDR1 and CDR2 from the germline V gene are GTSNPN and SVGIG (reference sequence).

CDR3 loop: CASSLGAGAKSYEQYF. In nucleotides, the CDR3 is TGTGCCAGCAGCTTAGGGGCAGGGGCCAAGAGCTACGAGCAGTACTTC. The V and J genes are TRBV5-4 and TRBJ2-7, with D possibly being TRBD1 (6 bases). CDR1 is SGHNT and CDR2 is YYREEE in the germline V gene (reference sequence). This CDR3 spans 16 amino acids. Trimming pared 2 bases from V and 3 bases from J, leaving 18 bases between.

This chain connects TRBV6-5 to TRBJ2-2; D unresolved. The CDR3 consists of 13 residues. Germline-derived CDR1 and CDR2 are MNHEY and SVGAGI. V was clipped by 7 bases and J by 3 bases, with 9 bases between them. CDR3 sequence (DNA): TGTGCCAGCAAGGAGAGTTACACCGGGGAGCTGTTTTTT. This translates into CASKESYTGELFF.

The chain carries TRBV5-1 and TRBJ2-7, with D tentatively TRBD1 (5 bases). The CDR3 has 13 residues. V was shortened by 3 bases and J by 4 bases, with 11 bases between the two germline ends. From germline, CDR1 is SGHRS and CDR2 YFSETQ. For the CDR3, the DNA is TGCGCCAGCAGCTCCAGGGAAAAGTACGAGCAGTACTTC. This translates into CASSSREKYEQYF. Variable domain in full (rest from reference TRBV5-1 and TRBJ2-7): KAGVTQTPRYLIKTRGQQVTLSCSPISGHRSVSWYQQTPGQGLQFLFEYFSETQRNKGNFPGRFSGRQFSNSRSEMNVSTLELGDSALYLCASSSREKYEQYFGPGTRLTVT.

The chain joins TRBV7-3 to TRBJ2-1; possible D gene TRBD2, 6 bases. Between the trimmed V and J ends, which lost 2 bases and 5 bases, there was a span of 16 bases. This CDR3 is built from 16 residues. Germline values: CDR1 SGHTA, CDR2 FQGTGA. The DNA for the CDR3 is TGTGCCAGCAGCTTATCCAGTCTAGCGCCCGACAATGAGCAGTTCTTC. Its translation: CASSLSSLAPDNEQFF.

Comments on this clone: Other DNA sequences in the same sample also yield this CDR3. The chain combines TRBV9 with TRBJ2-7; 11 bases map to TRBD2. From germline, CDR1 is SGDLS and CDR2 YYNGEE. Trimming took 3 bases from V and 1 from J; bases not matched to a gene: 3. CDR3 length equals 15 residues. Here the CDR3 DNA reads TGTGCCAGCAGCGCCGGGACTAGCGGTTCCTACGAGCAGTACTTC. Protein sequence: CASSAGTSGSYEQYF.

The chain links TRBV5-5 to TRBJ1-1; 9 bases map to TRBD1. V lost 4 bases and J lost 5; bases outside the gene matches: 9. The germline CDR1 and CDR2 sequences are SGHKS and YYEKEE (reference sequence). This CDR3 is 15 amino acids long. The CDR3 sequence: CASSRGQGLQTEAFF. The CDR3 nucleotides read TGTGCCAGCAGCCGCGGACAGGGGTTGCAGACTGAAGCTTTCTTT.

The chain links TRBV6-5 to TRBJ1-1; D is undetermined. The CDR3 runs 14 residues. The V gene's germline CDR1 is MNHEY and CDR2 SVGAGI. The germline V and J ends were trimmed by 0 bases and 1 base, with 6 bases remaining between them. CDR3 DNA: TGTGCCAGCAGTTACTCCCCCAAGAACACTGAAGCTTTCTTT. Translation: CASSYSPKNTEAFF.

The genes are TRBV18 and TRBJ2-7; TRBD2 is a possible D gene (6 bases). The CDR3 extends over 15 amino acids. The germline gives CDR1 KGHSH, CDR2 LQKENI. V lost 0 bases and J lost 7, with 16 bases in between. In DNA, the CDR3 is TGTGCCAGCTCACCACCGCGTGGTGGTCGGGGGGAGCAGTACTTC. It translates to CASSPPRGGRGEQYF.

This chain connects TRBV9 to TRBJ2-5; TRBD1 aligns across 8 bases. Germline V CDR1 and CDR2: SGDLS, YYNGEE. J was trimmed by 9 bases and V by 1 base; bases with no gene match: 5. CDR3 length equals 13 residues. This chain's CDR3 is CASSVNGQGSQYF. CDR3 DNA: TGTGCCAGCAGCGTAAACGGACAGGGTTCCCAGTACTTC.

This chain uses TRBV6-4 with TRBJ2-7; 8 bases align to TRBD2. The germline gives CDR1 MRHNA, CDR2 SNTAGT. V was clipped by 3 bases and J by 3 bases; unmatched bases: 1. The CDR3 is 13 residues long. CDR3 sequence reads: CASSEGTSYEQYF. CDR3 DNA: TGTGCCAGCAGTGAAGGGACTAGCTACGAGCAGTACTTC.